This T cell receptor (beta chain) was sequenced in a study of cytomegalovirus exposure and HLA in healthy donors. Study-wide results and limits: Later analysis reportedly placed an Asian-associated ancestry cluster below the roughly 700-donor mean in N-insertions. Cytomegalovirus association was listed for 150 or so TCR beta chains. CMV antigen specificity was confirmed in vitro for a few CMV-associated chains.

Concerning this clone: Its antigen is unknown.

PCR used 60 Vbeta primers and 13 Jbeta primers. The repertoire was sequenced with immunoSEQ multiplex PCR; TCRdb's copy has only in-frame clones and lacks some. The sample holds about 150,000 clones, 80% to 90% seen once. This receptor was obtained from a boy between 2 and 15 years old in good health and CMV-seronegative. Sequencing was performed on PBMCs.

The CDR3, as DNA: TGTGCCAGCAGCGTAGGACAGGGCACTGAAGCTTTCTTT. Amino acid sequence: CASSVGQGTEAFF. This chain uses TRBV9 with TRBJ1-1; TRBD1 agrees at 7 bases. V lost 0 bases, J lost 4 bases, and 0 bases stayed unmatched. Germline CDR1 and CDR2: SGDLS and YYNGEE. The CDR3 sequence is 13 residues long.